The rows below give T cell receptor beta chains drawn from one sample of a study of blood T cells in healthy people across ages. TCRdb reprocessed the 5' RACE reads via MiXCR and lists one record per CDR3 protein. Of around 1.5 million distinct CDR3 sequences in the sample, 30% to 40% were seen once. The sequenced sample was blood. The receptors were gathered from a woman aged 25 to 45 in good health. Each CDR3 is given with its conserved first and last residue. The D gene is left open where the match is weak. A clone size is listed for some rows: how often the clone was seen (once, few, many), or a class if it is expanded.

J,V,D,size,CDR3,DNA
TRBJ2-5,TRBV20-1,TRBD2,-,CSARRGLAGLYQETQYF,TGCAGTGCTAGAAGGGGACTAGCGGGGTTATATCAAGAGACCCAGTACTTC
TRBJ1-2,TRBV20-1,TRBD1,-,CSASPRGQGYTF,TGCAGTGCTAGTCCCAGGGGGCAAGGCTACACCTTC
TRBJ2-1,TRBV13,-,many,CASSPLGSEQFF,TGTGCCAGCAGCCCGTTAGGAAGTGAGCAGTTCTTC
TRBJ2-7,TRBV4-1,TRBD2,-,CASSHILAGVTYEQYF,TGCGCCAGCAGCCACATACTAGCGGGGGTGACCTACGAGCAGTACTTC
TRBJ2-5,TRBV20-1,-,-,CSARGPDSAQETQYF,TGCAGTGCTAGAGGACCGGATAGCGCCCAAGAGACCCAGTACTTC
TRBJ1-2,TRBV13,-,-,CASSEQGRPDFYGYTF,TGTGCCAGCAGCGAACAGGGTAGGCCGGACTTCTATGGCTACACCTTC
TRBJ1-6,TRBV6-6,-,once,CASSYPPLGGENSPLHF,TGTGCCAGCAGTTACCCCCCTCTAGGAGGGGAAAATTCACCCCTCCACTTT
TRBJ2-3,TRBV18,-,-,CASSPSGTLYTDTQYF,TGTGCCAGCTCACCCTCCGGGACACTCTACACAGATACGCAGTATTTT
TRBJ2-5,TRBV14,-,few,CASSPYSRGIETQYF,TGTGCCAGCAGCCCGTACAGTCGGGGAATTGAGACCCAGTACTTC
TRBJ2-4,TRBV6-6,TRBD2,few,CASSYGWGGTKNIQYF,TGTGCCAGCAGTTACGGGTGGGGGGGAACCAAAAACATTCAGTACTTC
TRBJ2-5,TRBV12-3/TRBV12-4,TRBD2,-,CASSLGSRLAPETQYF,TGTGCCAGCAGTTTGGGCAGCCGACTAGCCCCAGAGACCCAGTACTTC
TRBJ2-1,TRBV20-1,-,many,CSARDTFSSYNEQFF,TGCAGTGCTAGAGACACCTTCAGCTCCTACAATGAGCAGTTCTTC
TRBJ2-1,TRBV4-1,TRBD2,-,CASSQPTSGRDEQFF,TGCGCCAGCAGCCAACCGACTAGCGGTAGGGATGAGCAGTTCTTC
TRBJ2-7,TRBV20-1,TRBD2,few,CSARDGLVWEQYF,TGCAGTGCTAGAGACGGACTAGTGTGGGAGCAGTACTTC
TRBJ1-4,TRBV27,TRBD1,-,CASRHSDRGGEKLFF,TGTGCCAGCAGGCACTCCGACAGGGGCGGTGAAAAACTGTTTTTT
TRBJ1-6,TRBV4-1,TRBD1,once,CASSQAIGTEENSPRHF,TGCGCCAGCAGCCAAGCGATCGGGACAGAGGAAAATTCACCCCGCCACTTT
TRBJ2-6,TRBV14,-,-,CASSSMYLSGANVLTF,TGTGCCAGCAGCAGTATGTATCTCTCTGGGGCCAACGTCCTGACTTTC
TRBJ2-5,TRBV4-1,-,many,CASSQGGQGQRETQYF,TGCGCCAGCAGCCAAGGAGGTCAGGGGCAGAGGGAGACCCAGTACTTC
TRBJ2-5,TRBV5-1,-,-,CASSLPHGTVGETQYF,TGCGCCAGCAGCTTGCCCCACGGTACGGTTGGAGAGACCCAGTACTTC
TRBJ1-1,TRBV5-1,-,-,CASRLEGSTEAFF,TGCGCCAGCAGGTTGGAGGGTAGCACTGAAGCTTTCTTT
TRBJ1-2,TRBV29-1,TRBD1,-,CSVVDGGQGGYTF,TGCAGCGTTGTGGACGGGGGACAGGGAGGCTACACCTTC
TRBJ1-1,TRBV29-1,-,many,CSVEAASWNTEAFF,TGCAGCGTTGAAGCAGCCTCGTGGAACACTGAAGCTTTCTTT
TRBJ2-1,TRBV29-1,-,-,CSVEHQSWGQDEQFF,TGCAGCGTTGAACATCAATCATGGGGCCAGGATGAGCAGTTCTTC
TRBJ2-1,TRBV9,TRBD1,-,CASSDGTGGDQTYNEQFF,TGTGCCAGCAGCGACGGGACAGGGGGTGATCAGACTTACAATGAGCAGTTCTTC
TRBJ1-5,TRBV7-6,-,-,CASSLEGGSYSNQPQHF,TGTGCCAGCAGCTTAGAGGGAGGATCCTATAGCAATCAGCCCCAGCATTTT
TRBJ2-1,TRBV6-1,TRBD1,-,CASEKGDRTQFF,TGTGCCAGCGAAAAGGGGGACAGGACGCAGTTCTTC
TRBJ2-1,TRBV27,-,-,CASSSYLLAVSSYNEQFF,TGTGCCAGCAGTTCTTATCTACTAGCCGTGAGCTCCTACAATGAGCAGTTCTTC
TRBJ2-1,TRBV29-1,TRBD2,-,CSVDVQGGGDEQFF,TGCAGCGTTGACGTGCAGGGTGGGGGGGATGAGCAGTTCTTC
TRBJ1-1,TRBV20-1,TRBD1,-,CSAPSLGQGIAEAFF,TGCAGTGCTCCGAGCCTGGGACAGGGTATCGCTGAAGCTTTCTTT
TRBJ2-1,TRBV7-9,TRBD1,-,CATSSDRVDEQFF,TGTGCCACCAGCTCCGACAGGGTAGATGAGCAGTTCTTC
TRBJ2-1,TRBV9,TRBD2,few,CASSVVAGGAYNEQFF,TGTGCCAGCAGCGTAGTGGCGGGAGGGGCTTACAATGAGCAGTTCTTC
TRBJ1-4,TRBV20-1,-,-,CSASGHGATNEKLFF,TGCAGTGCTTCGGGACACGGGGCAACTAATGAAAAACTGTTTTTT
TRBJ1-1,TRBV19,-,-,CASSIGPDMNTEAFF,TGTGCCAGTAGTATAGGGCCGGATATGAACACTGAAGCTTTCTTT
TRBJ1-2,TRBV9,-,many,CASSSGSIYGYTF,TGTGCCAGCAGCTCCGGCTCGATCTATGGCTACACCTTC
TRBJ1-2,TRBV20-1,-,-,CSAPGLGASGYTF,TGCAGTGCTCCTGGGCTAGGGGCCTCTGGCTACACCTTC
TRBJ2-3,TRBV20-1,TRBD2,few,CSARSGGKDTQYF,TGCAGTGCTAGGAGCGGGGGGAAGGATACGCAGTATTTT
TRBJ2-2,TRBV12-3/TRBV12-4,TRBD2,-,CASSLFGLAVNTGELFF,TGTGCCAGCAGTTTATTCGGACTAGCGGTGAACACCGGGGAGCTGTTTTTT
TRBJ2-1,TRBV29-1,-,-,CSVVGASEGGSYNEQFF,TGCAGCGTTGTCGGGGCTAGCGAGGGCGGGTCGTACAATGAGCAGTTCTTC
TRBJ2-3,TRBV5-5,-,few,CASSSRGAAPDTQYF,TGTGCCAGCAGCTCTCGGGGAGCAGCCCCAGATACGCAGTATTTT
TRBJ2-1,TRBV9,TRBD2,-,CASSVEGGGVYNEQFF,TGTGCCAGCAGCGTAGAGGGCGGGGGGGTCTACAATGAGCAGTTCTTC
TRBJ1-5,TRBV7-2,-,few,CASSLVGQVNQPQHF,TGTGCCAGCAGCTTAGTAGGGCAAGTTAATCAGCCCCAGCATTTT
TRBJ2-1,TRBV10-3,-,many,CAISESAASYNEQFF,TGTGCCATCAGTGAGTCCGCGGCTTCCTACAATGAGCAGTTCTTC
TRBJ2-1,TRBV7-8,-,few,CASSLGDGEYNEQFF,TGTGCCAGCAGCCTGGGGGACGGTGAATACAATGAGCAGTTCTTC
TRBJ1-2,TRBV4-1,-,few,CASSQDRGTDNGYTF,TGCGCCAGCAGCCAAGATCGGGGGACGGACAATGGCTACACCTTC
TRBJ2-5,TRBV30,TRBD1,once,CAWSWLQGVVGETQYF,TGTGCCTGGAGTTGGTTGCAGGGGGTAGTTGGAGAGACCCAGTACTTC
TRBJ2-7,TRBV5-1,-,few,CASRSAGSSYEQYF,TGCGCCAGCAGATCGGCGGGGAGCTCCTACGAGCAGTACTTC
TRBJ2-5,TRBV28,TRBD2,few,CASSLYPLGSGGSGQYF,TGTGCCAGCAGTTTATACCCCCTGGGTAGCGGGGGGAGCGGTCAGTACTTC
TRBJ1-5,TRBV6-2/TRBV6-3,TRBD1,-,CASSPPDLTGVGGSNQPQHF,TGTGCCAGCAGCCCTCCCGACTTGACAGGGGTTGGGGGTAGCAATCAGCCCCAGCATTTT